This T cell receptor (beta chain) was recovered during a study of cytomegalovirus exposure and HLA in healthy donors (dated by TCRdb to 2016 to 2017). Notes on the research overall: An earlier analysis of fewer than 750 of the donors reported about 280 Gb of sequence data and 95 million to 120 million unique TCR beta sequences obtained from about 200 million T cells. All discovery cohort repertoires had been generated on a single sequencing platform. Genome-wide SNP genotypes for about 65% of the 666 donors were used in a later genetic analysis, which treated that subset as a discovery cohort. Both class I and class II loci were covered by HLA typing, at four-digit resolution. Among about 410 genotyped donors of the cohort, an average of approximately 240,000 unique TCR beta nucleotide sequences was sequenced per donor, of which about 19% were non-productive. To predict cytomegalovirus infection status, the study combined high-throughput TCR immunosequencing, statistical association of individual TCRs with disease status, and machine learning. Along with the approximately 700-subject first cohort, a separate validation cohort of about 110 different subjects was used. Because of strong linkage in the cohort, four to six DR-DQ haplotypes were treated as single units for association and clustering. Of the roughly 400 genotyped donors, approximately 83% fell in the genetic ancestry cluster associated with self-reported Caucasian donors. The aim of the study was to test whether cataloging public T cell receptors could identify signatures of past pathogen exposure. The T cell repertoires of 666 subjects were profiled by immunosequencing and related to cytomegalovirus serostatus. Rather than drawing on any new phenotypic data, the later analysis identified candidate immune exposures from TCR beta sequences and the way those sequences occurred across donors. Typing coverage differed by locus: A, B, C, DRB1 and DQB1 were typed in about 620-630 donors, DQA1 in roughly 500, DPA1 in around 600, and DPB1 in about 450. Donor age, sex, ethnicity and CMV serostatus were collected together with the repertoire data. In a later analysis, previously published TCR beta repertoires from 600 to 850 donors were re-analyzed and high-resolution HLA genotyping was added so that TCR occurrence patterns could be studied. In an earlier analysis of several hundred of the donors, high-throughput TCR beta sequencing was used to judge whether each TCR beta V gene segment behaved as functional or pseudogenic. Roughly 290 gigabases of sequencing data and around 85 million unique TCR sequences made up an early release that covered roughly 670 HLA-typed donors. What the research found in general, with its limitations: For the cohort, immune exposure information was limited to CMV serostatus. An association between a missense DCLRE1C variant and V-gene and J-gene trimming of TCR beta chains was found in a later genetic analysis and replicated in an independent cohort. This cohort had only TCR beta chains sequenced, and the lack of alpha or paired-chain data limited which features could be detected. In an earlier analysis of some 540 of the donors, most TCR beta V segments appeared in productive rearrangements about 90% or about 30% of the time, broadly matching IMGT annotations. Assigning TCR associations to individual alleles was difficult when HLA alleles, especially DR and DQ, strongly co-occurred. Compared with the approximately 720-donor mean, donors in an Asian-associated ancestry cluster had fewer N-insertions in productive TCRs, according to a later genetic analysis. Because some donors lacked HLA typing at each locus, the association tests relied only on the typed subset. Linkage disequilibrium might explain the correlated functional status among segregating V segments, but an unknown experimental factor could not be ruled out. A group of highly shared sequence variants was considered likely to be a technical artifact of the sequencing pipeline. A later analysis found that TCR association rates varied across HLA loci, with DRB1 alleles showing the most associated TCRs and HLA-C alleles the fewest. The presence/absence analyses assumed that sequencing depth was roughly uniform across donors, and that assumption may not be true. In a later analysis, HLA-associated TCR beta chains were found to be more clonally expanded and to have lower generation probabilities than equally common non-associated chains. A later analysis found that most CMV-associated TCR beta chains appeared HLA-restricted, with HLA associations seemingly driven largely by CMV exposure. A further reported finding was that TCR beta sequences accurately predicted the HLA-A and HLA-B alleles for most subjects in the first cohort. Because counts were too low, 15 to 20 rarely observed V segments, including chromosome 9 orphons, were excluded from the earlier analysis of roughly 580 of the donors. Most TCR sequences were observed very rarely across donors, whereas some public TCRs were present in many individuals. In vitro tests confirmed that a few of the cytomegalovirus-associated TCR beta chains recognize cytomegalovirus antigens. In a later analysis, about 16,000 TCR beta sequences were associated with specific HLA alleles at a false discovery rate of 0.05. It was suggested by the authors that the approach could potentially be generalized to other disease states and immunological phenotypes. The study gave a list of over 150 TCR beta chains associated with cytomegalovirus. According to a later analysis, parvovirus B19, influenza, CMV and Epstein-Barr virus appeared linked to several top co-occurrence clusters. Cytomegalovirus status was reported to be diagnosed by the classifier with high specificity and sensitivity in both the original and validation cohorts.

The cohort comprised 666 healthy bone marrow donors. Cohort members were all nominally healthy when sampled, although unrecorded immune exposures were likely present. The donor tested CMV seropositive, placing the donor among the 250 to 350 seropositive members of the cohort. A peripheral blood sample was provided by each donor, and peripheral blood mononuclear cells were used for TCR beta sequencing. The Qiagen DNeasy Blood Extraction Kit was used to extract genomic DNA from the blood cell samples. As concerns this clone: Its antigen is unknown. The input lacks base qualities; no much larger clone sits a single base away.

Libraries were made using the immunoSEQ multiplex PCR assay. A mixture of 60 forward primers for TCR Vbeta segments and 13 reverse primers for TCR Jbeta segments was used in the multiplex PCR. A multiplex PCR assay on genomic DNA amplified the CDR3 region of rearranged TCR beta genes. On the Illumina HiSeq System, the amplified TCR beta libraries were sequenced as 87-base-pair reads. The study's processing was this. A later analysis tallied 70 million to 100 million unique TCR beta chains across the 700 or so repertoires, and roughly 11 million of those chains were shared by two or more donors. Raw reads were error-corrected and collapsed into unique sequences by a nearest-neighbor algorithm in which closely related sequences were merged to remove PCR and sequencing errors. V, D and J gene segments were assigned by aligning CDR3 sequences to IMGT reference sequences. For a sequence to be retained, at least a six-nucleotide match to both a V gene segment and a J gene segment was required. A rearrangement was called productive if the CDR3 had no stop codons and remained in frame with V and J, and every other rearrangement was called non-productive. Following IMGT convention, CDR3 was defined as the stretch from the second conserved V-encoded cysteine to the conserved J-encoded phenylalanine. The earlier analysis of about 570 of the donors excluded any sequence lacking an unambiguous match to a single V gene segment. In an earlier analysis of a few hundred of the donors, V segments were called functional above 56.7% productive rearrangements and were called segregating when the between-donor standard deviation exceeded 5%. A statistical classification framework was built for diagnosing cytomegalovirus status from the catalog of TCR beta chain sequences. A later analysis assigned V and J genes by comparing TCR nucleotide sequences with IMGT/GENE-DB human TR gene sequences. The TCRdist pipeline was used in a later analysis to assign CDR3 sequences and most-parsimonious VDJ recombination scenarios. In a later analysis, every TCR beta chain was defined by the combination of its CDR3 amino acid sequence and its V-gene family, and reads without a unique V-gene family were dropped. In a later analysis, around 650 highly shared, low-generation-probability nucleotide sequences were removed to address suspected cross-contamination and a sequencing artifact. A later analysis calculated a clonal expansion index for each public chain from normalized within-repertoire ranks of inferred template counts. In a later analysis, generation probabilities were computed with a VDJ recombination model fitted to out-of-frame rearrangements, and the resulting probabilities were checked against IGoR. In a later analysis, hypergeometric tests were used to score TCR-TCR, TCR-HLA and TCR-CMV co-occurrence, with a repertoire-size bias correction applied to TCR pairs. In a later analysis, false discovery rates were estimated by permuting HLA or CMV assignments 20 times. In a later analysis, co-occurring TCRs were grouped using DBSCAN, and TCRdist sequence similarity was added for clustering within HLA-allele-positive subsets. Repertoires with fewer than 30,000 or more than 120,000 public chains were left out of co-occurrence clustering, as were a handful of repertoires with anomalous nucleotide sharing. Entries here come from immuneACCESS through TCRdb and include only in-frame sequences with V and J called. Some clones fail to appear in such tables; in the studies checked, an unresolved V gene covers under half of the shortfall, and the cause of the remainder is unknown. V and J calls and clone size follow that table, whereas D and trimming were derived from the DNA. The sample profile shows roughly 170,000 clones; 80% to 90% of them were found once. Around 5% of the sample is held by the ten biggest clonotypes.

This TCR was recovered from a girl between 10 and 17 years old in good health and CMV-seropositive. The source material was PBMCs.

The sequenced DNA is TGTGCCAGCAGTGATTCCGGGAACACAGATACGCAGTATTTT. The encoded protein is CASSDSGNTDTQYF. The rearranged chain carries TRBV2 and TRBJ2-3; a tentative D call is TRBD2 (5 bases match). CDR1 and CDR2 were assigned from the germline V gene as SNHLY and FYNNEI. Inclusive of the bounding cysteine and phenylalanine, the CDR3 is 14 residues long. Kept here is only the CDR3 DNA, which spans 42 bases and is read in frame from base 1. Relative to germline, V is 3 bases shorter and J is 2 bases shorter, with 9 bases between their ends.